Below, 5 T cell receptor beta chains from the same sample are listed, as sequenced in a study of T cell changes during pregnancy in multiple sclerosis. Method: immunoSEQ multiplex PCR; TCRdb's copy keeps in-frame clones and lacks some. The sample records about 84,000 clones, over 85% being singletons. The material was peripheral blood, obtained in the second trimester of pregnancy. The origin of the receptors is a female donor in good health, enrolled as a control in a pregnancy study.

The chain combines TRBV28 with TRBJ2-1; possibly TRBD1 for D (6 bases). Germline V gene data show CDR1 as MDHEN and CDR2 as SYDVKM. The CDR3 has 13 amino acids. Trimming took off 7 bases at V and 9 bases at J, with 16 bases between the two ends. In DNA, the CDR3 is TGTGCCAGCACTACTCAGGGGACGGGTGAGCAGTTCTTC. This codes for CASTTQGTGEQFF.

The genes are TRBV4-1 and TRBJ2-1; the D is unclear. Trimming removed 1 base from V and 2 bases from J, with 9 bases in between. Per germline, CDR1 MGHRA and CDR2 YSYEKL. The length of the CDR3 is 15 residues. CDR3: CASSQGSSAYNEQFF. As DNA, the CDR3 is TGCGCCAGCAGCCAAGGGAGTTCGGCCTACAATGAGCAGTTCTTC.

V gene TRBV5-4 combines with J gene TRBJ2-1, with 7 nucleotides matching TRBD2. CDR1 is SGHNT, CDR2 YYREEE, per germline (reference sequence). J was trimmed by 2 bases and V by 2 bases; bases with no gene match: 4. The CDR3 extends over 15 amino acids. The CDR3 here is CASSFSGSAYNEQFF. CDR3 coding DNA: TGTGCCAGCAGCTTTAGCGGGTCCGCCTACAATGAGCAGTTCTTC.

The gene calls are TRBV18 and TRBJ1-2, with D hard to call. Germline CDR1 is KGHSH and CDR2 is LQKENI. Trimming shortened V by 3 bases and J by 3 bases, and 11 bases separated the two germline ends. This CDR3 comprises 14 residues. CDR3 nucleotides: TGTGCCAGCTCACCCCCGGGCGGGGACTATGGCTACACCTTC. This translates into CASSPPGGDYGYTF.

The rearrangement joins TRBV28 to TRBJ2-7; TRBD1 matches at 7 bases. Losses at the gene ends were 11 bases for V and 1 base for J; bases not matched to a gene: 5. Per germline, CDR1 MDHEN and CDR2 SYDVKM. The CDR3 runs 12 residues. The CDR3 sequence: CAVTQGSYEQYF. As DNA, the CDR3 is TGTGCCGTCACACAGGGGTCCTACGAGCAGTACTTC. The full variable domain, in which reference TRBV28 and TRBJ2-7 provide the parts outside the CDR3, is DVKVTQSSRYLVKRTGEKVFLECVQDMDHENMFWYRQDPGLGLRLIYFSYDVKMKEKGDIPEGYSVSREKKERFSLILESASTNQTSMYLCAVTQGSYEQYFGPGTRLTVT.